The clone carrying this T cell receptor (beta chain) occurred many times. No antigen is known for it. The junction and the germline gene differ at one end; a read error may be behind it. The data were taken from a study of T cell repertoires in cytomegalovirus infection. Study background: Indications came from public TCR beta signatures; they pointed to CMV infection and to a matching HLA type.

Broader study findings: Ex vivo responses were dominated by HLA-C-restricted CMV-specific TCR beta clonotypes. Summed frequency of public TCR beta families distinguished CMV carriers with the relevant HLA.

The CDR3 is made up of 13 amino acids. CDR1 MNHNS and CDR2 SASEGT come from the germline V gene. TCRdb called the reads again in MiXCR, with one record for every CDR3 protein. The sample consists of some 300,000 distinct CDR3 sequences, roughly a tenth of them appearing once. V usage is TRBV6-1 and J usage is TRBJ2-2, with unresolved D. The sample taken for sequencing was PBMCs. The receptor was isolated from a human donor in good health (CMV status not recorded). Some clones in this sample may be carry-over from other donors' samples. This CDR3 reads CASNEQGIGELFF. The CDR3 region has the DNA TGTGCCAGCAATGAACAAGGAATCGGGGAGCTGTTTTTT.